The 23 T cell receptor beta chains listed next were all sequenced from one sample in a study of CD8 T cells in ankylosing spondylitis. Whole-study findings and limits: Within ankylosing spondylitis blood, a TCR beta motif made up of under 10 highly homologous variants appeared to be characteristic.

These receptors have no identified antigens. TCRdb called the 5' RACE reads again in MiXCR, with one record for every CDR3 protein. The data show almost 400,000 distinct CDR3 sequences, with 20% to 25% seen just once and less than 20% held by the top ten. Sequencing input: blood, either unsorted or a sorted T cell fraction (not recorded which). These receptors were obtained from a male donor with ankylosing spondylitis.

The CDR3 reads CASSRSGYDEQFF. The CDR3, as DNA: TGTGCCAGCAGTCGCTCAGGCTATGATGAGCAGTTCTTC. V usage is TRBV6-1 and J usage is TRBJ2-1; no clear D gene. The CDR3 runs 13 residues. Germline loops: CDR1 MNHNS, CDR2 SASEGT. Trimming stripped 5 bases from V and 8 bases from J, with 13 bases between.

V gene TRBV3-1 combines with J gene TRBJ2-4; 14 bases fit TRBD2. The CDR3 contains 17 residues. Trimming at V came to 1 base and at J to 3 bases, leaving 2 bases not matched to a gene. Germline CDR1 LGHDT, CDR2 YNNKEL (reference sequence). CDR3 residues: CASSQVTSGRDKNIQYF. CDR3 nucleotides: TGTGCCAGCAGCCAAGTGACTAGCGGGAGGGACAAAAACATTCAGTACTTC.

V is TRBV6-1 and J is TRBJ2-1; 10 bases align to TRBD2. Trimming removed 3 bases from V and 4 bases from J; junction bases left unmatched: 3. From germline, CDR1 is MNHNS and CDR2 SASEGT. The length of the CDR3 is 15 residues. The DNA for the CDR3 is TGTGCCAGCAGTGATAGCGGGAGGCTGTACAATGAGCAGTTCTTC. Amino acid sequence: CASSDSGRLYNEQFF.

This chain connects TRBV7-2 to TRBJ2-5; D might be TRBD1 or TRBD2, each matching 5 bases. The CDR3 is made up of 13 amino acids. Germline V gene data show CDR1 as SGHTA and CDR2 as FQGNSA. Between the trimmed V and J ends, which lost 8 bases and 5 bases, there was a span of 15 bases. CDR3 DNA: TGTGCCAGCCGGCCAGCTGGGGGTGAGACCCAGTACTTC. Translation gives CASRPAGGETQYF.

V and J are TRBV19 and TRBJ1-1; 9 bases map to TRBD1. Germline CDR1 reads LNHDA; CDR2 reads SQIVND (reference sequence). The V gene end was trimmed by 6 bases and the J gene end by 5 bases; junction bases not matched to a gene: 10. This CDR3 has 15 amino acids. CDR3 sequence (DNA): TGTGCCAGTAGCAGAACGGACAGGGGACAGACTGAAGCTTTCTTT. Translation gives CASSRTDRGQTEAFF.

This clonotype has only a few counts. The gene calls are TRBV29-1 and TRBJ2-2; 9 bases are a match to TRBD1. The CDR3 is made up of 14 amino acids. After removal of 1 base from V and 5 bases from J, the junction contained 2 bases not matched to a gene. Germline values: CDR1 SQVTM, CDR2 ANQGSEA. This CDR3 is CSVEVGQGTGELFF. The DNA of the CDR3 is TGCAGCGTTGAAGTGGGACAGGGAACCGGGGAGCTGTTTTTT.

The chain has TRBV4-3 and TRBJ2-5, with TRBD2 matching over 7 bases. This CDR3 has 14 residues. Per germline, CDR1 LGHNA and CDR2 YSLEER. V shed 3 bases, J shed 4 bases, and the junction held 5 bases outside the gene matches. The CDR3 bases are TGCGCCAGCAGCCAGAGGGCGGGAGCAGAGACCCAGTACTTC. It specifies CASSQRAGAETQYF.

The chain is built from TRBV6-2 or TRBV6-3 and TRBJ2-1; perhaps TRBD2 as D (6 bases). The ends were cut back, 6 bases at V and 4 bases at J, with 13 bases in the middle. The germline V gene has CDR1 MNHEY and CDR2 SVGEGT. The CDR3 is 14 residues long. CDR3: CASSISGLYNEQFF. The CDR3 coding sequence is TGTGCCAGCAGCATTAGCGGCTTATACAATGAGCAGTTCTTC.

This clonotype was counted between two and nine times. The V gene is TRBV7-6, the J gene TRBJ2-1; no clear D. This CDR3 has 11 residues. V gave up 5 bases and J gave up 7 bases, with 6 bases separating them. The V gene's germline CDR1 is SGHVS and CDR2 FNYEAQ. The CDR3 protein is CASSIENEQFF. DNA of the CDR3: TGTGCCAGCAGCATAGAAAATGAGCAGTTCTTC.

This clonotype has at least ten counts. The chain uses TRBV5-1 and TRBJ1-2; no firm D call. V lost 1 base, J lost 2 bases, and 6 bases lay in between. The CDR3 sequence is 13 residues long. From germline, CDR1 is SGHRS and CDR2 YFSETQ. DNA of the CDR3: TGCGCCAGCAGCTTGCTCGGGAACTATGGCTACACCTTC. Amino acids: CASSLLGNYGYTF.

This clonotype has only a few counts. This chain joins TRBV7-9 and TRBJ2-4, with D perhaps being TRBD1 or TRBD2 (5 bases each). V gave up 0 bases and J gave up 5 bases, with 8 bases separating them. CDR1 is SEHNR and CDR2 is FQNEAQ in the germline V gene (reference sequence). CDR3 length: 14 residues. The DNA of the CDR3 is TGTGCCAGCAGCTTAGCTCGGGACCAAAACATTCAGTACTTC. Translation gives CASSLARDQNIQYF.

This clonotype appeared many times. The chain uses TRBV5-1 and TRBJ2-1, with D unclear. CDR3 length: 16 residues. V lost 0 bases and J lost 0, with 10 bases in between. Germline V gene sequence: CDR1 SGHRS, CDR2 YFSETQ. Written as DNA, the CDR3 is TGCGCCAGCAGCTTGGACGGCGGAAGCTCCTACAATGAGCAGTTCTTC. This encodes CASSLDGGSSYNEQFF.

The chain couples TRBV7-9 to TRBJ1-1, with no clear D. Germline V CDR1 and CDR2: SEHNR, FQNEAQ (reference sequence). This CDR3 contains 13 residues. V dropped 5 bases and J dropped 6 bases, with 13 bases sitting between them. The chain's CDR3 is CASSPEHGAEAFF. The CDR3, as DNA: TGTGCCAGCAGCCCCGAACACGGCGCTGAAGCTTTCTTT.

This clonotype was seen repeatedly, ten times or more. The V and J genes are TRBV5-6 and TRBJ2-4; no clear D. Trimming cost V 2 bases and J 5 bases, with 11 bases left between them. Germline loops: CDR1 SGHDT, CDR2 YYEEEE. This CDR3 comprises 14 residues. For the CDR3, the DNA is TGTGCCAGCAGCTTTACCGGGCTTCAAAACATTCAGTACTTC. This encodes CASSFTGLQNIQYF.

The table lists this clonotype with a few counts. This rearrangement joins TRBV27 to TRBJ2-1, with 10 bases lining up with TRBD1. V dropped 4 bases and J dropped 5; count of bases not matched to a gene: 8. Germline CDR1 MNHEY, CDR2 SMNVEV (reference sequence). This CDR3 comprises 16 residues. DNA of the CDR3: TGTGCCAGCAGTTCCGACAGGGGGCGTAGAGACAATGAGCAGTTCTTC. Amino acids: CASSSDRGRRDNEQFF.

This clonotype was seen only a few times. The chain uses TRBV5-1 and TRBJ2-1; TRBD2 matches 8 bases. The ends lost 4 bases at V and 3 bases at J; junction bases unmatched: 9. The CDR3 length is 16 residues. CDR1 SGHRS and CDR2 YFSETQ come from the germline V gene. The CDR3 region has the DNA TGCGCCAGCAGCAGGGAAGCGGGAGCTTTCTACAATGAGCAGTTCTTC. Translated: CASSREAGAFYNEQFF.

The V gene is TRBV20-1, the J gene TRBJ1-6, with D perhaps matching TRBD1 (5 bases). CDR1 and CDR2 from the germline V gene are DFQATT and SNEGSKA (reference sequence). CDR3 length: 14 residues. V was clipped by 3 bases and J by 6 bases, with 12 bases between them. The CDR3 DNA reads TGCAGTGCTAGCGCCAGGGTCGGTAATTCACCCCTCCACTTT. Translation gives CSASARVGNSPLHF.

This clonotype has just a few counts. The V call is TRBV7-2, the J call TRBJ1-5, with D perhaps matching TRBD1 (6 bases). Germline V gene sequence: CDR1 SGHTA, CDR2 FQGNSA. This CDR3 contains 13 residues. Trimming cost V 5 bases and J 8 bases, with 13 bases left between them. The CDR3 region has the DNA TGTGCCAGCAGCCCTCGGACAGAGAAGCCCCAGCATTTT. Its translation: CASSPRTEKPQHF.

This sequence joins TRBV27 and TRBJ1-2; D is possibly TRBD1 (5 bases). Between the trimmed V and J ends, which lost 4 bases and 6 bases, there was a span of 12 bases. The CDR3 has 13 residues. CDR1 MNHEY and CDR2 SMNVEV come from the germline V gene (reference sequence). CDR3 loop: CASSYGTGNGYTF. CDR3 nucleotide sequence: TGTGCCAGCAGTTACGGGACTGGCAATGGCTACACCTTC.

This clonotype was detected a few times. The chain is built from TRBV18 and TRBJ2-7; TRBD1 agrees at 9 bases. CDR1 and CDR2 (germline): KGHSH, LQKENI. The CDR3 runs to 14 residues. V dropped 3 bases and J dropped 5; count of bases not matched to a gene: 5. CDR3 residues: CASSPGTGSNEQYF. The CDR3 DNA sequence: TGTGCCAGCTCACCCGGGACAGGGTCCAACGAGCAGTACTTC.

This clonotype was observed a few times. The CDR3, as DNA: TGTGCCACTGCGAACAGGGTAGGTCTCACTGAAGCTTTCTTT. Protein product: CATANRVGLTEAFF. The chain combines TRBV10-3 with TRBJ1-1, with D possibly TRBD1 on 6 matching bases. The V gene lost 10 bases and the J gene lost 4 bases, with 19 bases spanning the gap. The CDR3 runs to 14 residues. Per the germline V gene, CDR1 is ENHRY and CDR2 is SYGVKD.

This clonotype was seen only a few times. V and J are TRBV7-2 and TRBJ2-5; no reliable D call. Per germline, CDR1 SGHTA and CDR2 FQGNSA. The CDR3 sequence is 13 residues long. The germline V and J ends were trimmed by 5 bases and 1 base, with 8 bases remaining between them. The CDR3 region is CASSNTLQETQYF. The CDR3 DNA follows: TGTGCCAGCAGCAACACCCTCCAAGAGACCCAGTACTTC.

This clonotype occurred a few times. The genes are TRBV20-1 and TRBJ2-3, with 7 nucleotides matching TRBD2. The germline V gene encodes CDR1 DFQATT and CDR2 SNEGSKA (reference sequence). The trim removed 4 bases at V and 2 bases at J, leaving 3 bases unmatched. This CDR3 region has 13 residues. The CDR3 coding sequence is TGCAGTGCTACCCTAGCGGTCACAGATACGCAGTATTTT. Amino acid sequence: CSATLAVTDTQYF.